The sequence of this TCR beta chain was determined in a study of blood T cell repertoires in COVID-19. The table came from immunoSEQ multiplex PCR; TCRdb's copy has only in-frame clones and leaves some out. The data contain about 340,000 clones, about four fifths of them singletons. The CDR3 loop spans 17 amino acids. Per the germline V gene, CDR1 is LNHNV and CDR2 is YYDKDF (reference sequence). V trimming: 1 base; J trimming: 3 bases; junction bases outside the gene matches: 6. The rearrangement links TRBV15 to TRBJ2-2; TRBD2 matches at 9 bases. The TCR was taken from a man aged 25-40 years with active or convalescent COVID-19. Sequencing was carried out using peripheral blood. CDR3 residues: CATSRGWVAGDTGELFF. CDR3 DNA: TGTGCCACCAGCAGAGGTTGGGTAGCGGGAGACACCGGGGAGCTGTTTTTT.